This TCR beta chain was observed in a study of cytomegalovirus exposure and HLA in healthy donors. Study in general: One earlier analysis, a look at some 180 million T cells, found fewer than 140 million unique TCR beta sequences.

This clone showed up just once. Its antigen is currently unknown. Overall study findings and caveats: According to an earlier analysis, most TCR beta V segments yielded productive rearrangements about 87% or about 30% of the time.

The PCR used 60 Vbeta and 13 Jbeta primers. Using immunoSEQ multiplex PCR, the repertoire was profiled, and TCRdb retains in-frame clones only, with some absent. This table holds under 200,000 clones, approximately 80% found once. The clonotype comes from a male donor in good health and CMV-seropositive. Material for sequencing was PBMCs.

CDR3 sequence: CASSPRTGRNSPLHF. In DNA, the CDR3 is TGTGCCAGCAGCCCTCGGACAGGTCGGAATTCACCCCTCCACTTT. The chain carries TRBV2 and TRBJ1-6; 7 bases fit TRBD1. CDR1 is SNHLY, CDR2 FYNNEI, per germline. The CDR3 runs 15 residues. V shed 6 bases and J 7 bases; nucleotides not matched to a gene: 9. The entire variable domain, with the rest obtained from reference TRBV2 and TRBJ1-6, is as follows: EPEVTQTPSHQVTQMGQEVILRCVPISNHLYFYWYRQILGQKVEFLVSFYNNEISEKSEIFDDQFSVERPDGSNFTLKIRSTKLEDSAMYFCASSPRTGRNSPLHFGNGTRLTVT.